These 29 T cell receptor beta chains were all obtained from the same sample, sequenced in a study of T cells in narcolepsy. Some clones are missing from TCRdb's copy, which holds only in-frame ones; the method was immunoSEQ multiplex PCR. The sample consists of about 35,000 clones, roughly 77% of them appearing once. Sequencing input: memory (CD45RA-) CD4+ T cells from blood. The source of these receptors is a human donor in good health.

The rearrangement uses TRBV5-1 and TRBJ2-1; D remains ambiguous. Trimming left V 6 bases short and J 7 bases short, with 17 bases between. This CDR3 is built from 14 residues. Looked up from germline, CDR1 is SGHRS and CDR2 is YFSETQ. The CDR3 here is CASTETYPLNEQFF. The CDR3 DNA sequence: TGCGCCAGCACGGAGACTTACCCCTTAAATGAGCAGTTCTTC.

The chain employs TRBV5-1 and TRBJ2-2, with 10 bases matching TRBD2. There are 17 residues in the CDR3. Germline V gene data show CDR1 as SGHRS and CDR2 as YFSETQ. V shed 0 bases and J 6 bases; nucleotides not matched to a gene: 8. The CDR3 bases are TGCGCCAGCAGCTTGGCCAGGCTAGCGGGAGAGCCCGGGGAGCTGTTTTTT. Protein sequence: CASSLARLAGEPGELFF.

The chain is built from TRBV5-1 and TRBJ2-1, with TRBD2 identical over 8 bases. The CDR3 contains 16 residues. The V gene end was trimmed by 1 base and the J gene end by 6 bases; junction bases not matched to a gene: 9. Germline CDR1 SGHRS, CDR2 YFSETQ. The CDR3 loop reads CASSLRSAGDPNEQFF. CDR3 coding DNA: TGCGCCAGCAGCTTGAGATCAGCGGGAGATCCCAATGAGCAGTTCTTC.

This clone has just a few counts. CDR3 amino acids: CASSTQPGASGNTIYF. The CDR3 DNA follows: TGTGCCAGTAGTACCCAACCGGGAGCTTCGGGAAACACCATATATTTT. J is TRBJ1-3 and V is TRBV19; D is ambiguous. The germline V and J ends were trimmed by 4 bases and 4 bases, with 17 bases remaining between them. CDR1 and CDR2 from the germline V gene are LNHDA and SQIVND (reference sequence). CDR3 length equals 16 residues.

V and J are TRBV28 and TRBJ1-2; no definite D call. The CDR3 is 12 amino acids. V shed 4 bases and J shed 8 bases, with 11 bases lying between them. The germline CDR1 and CDR2 sequences are MDHEN and SYDVKM. CDR3 sequence (DNA): TGTGCCAGCAGTTCCGCGGGTTACGGCTACACCTTC. Its translation: CASSSAGYGYTF.

V is TRBV5-1 and J is TRBJ2-3, with a weak D call TRBD2 (5 bases). V lost 0 bases and J lost 0, with 11 bases in between. The V gene's germline CDR1 is SGHRS and CDR2 YFSETQ. The CDR3 sequence is 16 residues long. This CDR3 reads CASSLAPRGSTDTQYF. The CDR3 DNA sequence: TGCGCCAGCAGCTTGGCTCCGCGCGGGAGCACAGATACGCAGTATTTT.

The CDR3 DNA reads TGCGCCAGCAGCTTGGAGGACTATATCACAGATACGCAGTATTTT. Its protein product is CASSLEDYITDTQYF. The chain combines TRBV5-1 with TRBJ2-3; a possible D gene is TRBD2 (6 bases). CDR1 and CDR2 (germline): SGHRS, YFSETQ. The CDR3 is 15 amino acids. The V and J ends lost 0 bases and 2 bases respectively, with 10 bases between them.

The chain uses TRBV6-5 and TRBJ2-7, with D perhaps matching TRBD1 (5 bases). Germline CDR1 and CDR2: MNHEY and SVGAGI. The germline V and J ends were trimmed by 6 bases and 0 bases, with 9 bases remaining between them. The length of the CDR3 is 13 residues. CDR3 sequence: CASRADSSYEQYF. The DNA for the CDR3 is TGTGCCAGCAGAGCCGACAGCTCCTACGAGCAGTACTTC.

V usage is TRBV18 and J usage is TRBJ2-5; 9 positions match TRBD1. Matching the DNA end better, TRBJ2-7 makes the J call doubtful. This CDR3 has 15 residues. CDR1 and CDR2 (germline): KGHSH, LQKENI. In DNA form, the CDR3 reads TGTGCCAGCTCACCAGGGACAGGGACCCCCTACGAGCAGTACTTC. This gives the protein CASSPGTGTPYEQYF.

This chain uses TRBV7-9 with TRBJ2-6; D remains ambiguous. The germline V and J ends were trimmed by 1 base and 2 bases, with 12 bases remaining between them. CDR3 length: 17 amino acids. Germline V lookup: CDR1 SEHNR, CDR2 FQNEAQ (reference sequence). The CDR3 protein is CASSLVGATPGANVLTF. For the CDR3, the DNA is TGTGCCAGCAGCTTAGTGGGTGCTACACCTGGGGCCAACGTCCTGACTTTC.

The J gene is TRBJ2-5, the V gene TRBV30, with 10 bases lining up with TRBD2. There are 15 residues in the CDR3. The V and J ends lost 0 bases and 5 bases, in that order; junction bases with no gene match: 6. The germline V gene encodes CDR1 GTSNPN and CDR2 SVGIG (reference sequence). CDR3 region: CAWSVRGTSVETQYF. CDR3 DNA sequence: TGTGCCTGGAGTGTACGCGGGACTAGCGTGGAGACCCAGTACTTC. Looking up the rest from reference TRBV30 and TRBJ2-5 gives the full variable domain: SQTIHQWPATLVQPVGSPLSLECTVEGTSNPNLYWYRQAAGRGLQLLFYSVGIGQISSEVPQNLSASRPQDRQFILSSKKLLLSDSGFYLCAWSVRGTSVETQYFGPGTRLLVL.

The V gene is TRBV7-6, the J gene TRBJ2-6, with D possibly matching TRBD1 (5 bases). The ends were cut back, 2 bases at V and 2 bases at J, with 7 bases in the middle. The CDR3 totals 15 residues. CDR1 SGHVS and CDR2 FNYEAQ come from the germline V gene. CDR3 DNA: TGTGCCAGCAGCTTACCAGGGACTGGGGCCAACGTCCTGACTTTC. As protein: CASSLPGTGANVLTF.

The V and J genes are TRBV5-4 and TRBJ2-5, with 9 bases identical to TRBD2. CDR1 and CDR2 (germline): SGHNT, YYREEE (reference sequence). The CDR3 is 15 residues long. V lost 4 bases and J lost 2; bases outside the gene matches: 6. In DNA, the CDR3 is TGTGCCAGCAGCCTTAGCGGGAGCGTTCAAGAGACCCAGTACTTC. It translates to CASSLSGSVQETQYF.

The chain is built from TRBV9 and TRBJ2-2; D gene uncertain. This CDR3 contains 13 residues. Per the germline V gene, CDR1 is SGDLS and CDR2 is YYNGEE. The V gene lost 0 bases and the J gene lost 7 bases, with 7 bases spanning the gap. CDR3 bases: TGTGCCAGCAGCGTAGAGGCCGGCGGGGAGCTGTTTTTT. It codes for CASSVEAGGELFF.

This sequence joins TRBV2 and TRBJ2-3; D is unclear. The ends were cut back, 4 bases at V and 0 bases at J, with 8 bases in the middle. Germline CDR1 SNHLY, CDR2 FYNNEI. The CDR3 is 14 amino acids. The CDR3 sequence is CASSAVLSTDTQYF. CDR3 DNA sequence: TGTGCCAGCAGTGCGGTCCTGAGCACAGATACGCAGTATTTT.

The chain carries TRBV6-1 and TRBJ2-1, with 9 bases lining up with TRBD2. Germline lookup yields CDR1 MNHNS and CDR2 SASEGT. Trimming removed 4 bases from V and 7 bases from J; junction bases left unmatched: 11. The length of the CDR3 is 16 residues. The CDR3: CASSVPWRGGGNEQFF. DNA for the CDR3: TGTGCCAGCAGTGTCCCCTGGCGGGGGGGCGGTAATGAGCAGTTCTTC.

The CDR3, as DNA: TGTGCCAGCAGCTCGGGAGTCGGGAACACCGGGGAGCTGTTTTTT. Translation gives CASSSGVGNTGELFF. The chain employs TRBV7-2 and TRBJ2-2; perhaps TRBD2 as D (6 bases). V lost 4 bases and J 1 base, leaving 10 bases between the germline ends. The CDR3 has 15 residues. Germline-derived CDR1 and CDR2 are SGHTA and FQGNSA.

The V and J genes are TRBV11-2 and TRBJ2-2; a weak D match, TRBD1 (6 bases). The CDR3 length is 11 residues. Germline CDR1 reads SGHAT; CDR2 reads FQNNGV. With 9 bases removed from V and 10 bases from J, the gap between germline ends came to 12 bases. Here the CDR3 DNA reads TGTGCCAGTTCAGGGGTAACGGAGCTGTTTTTT. Protein product: CASSGVTELFF.

This chain joins TRBV6-6 and TRBJ2-7, with 10 bases lining up with TRBD2. The CDR3 runs to 12 residues. From germline, CDR1 is MNHNY and CDR2 SVGAGI (reference sequence). Losses at the gene ends were 7 bases for V and 7 bases for J; bases not matched to a gene: 4. This CDR3 reads CASTSGSIEQYF. CDR3 sequence (DNA): TGTGCCAGCACTAGCGGGAGTATTGAGCAGTACTTC.

On this clone itself: Other DNA sequences in this sample translate to the same CDR3. The chain is built from TRBV6-5 and TRBJ1-2; a weak D match, TRBD1 (6 bases). The CDR3 runs 14 residues. Germline V gene lookup returns CDR1 MNHEY and CDR2 SVGAGI. Trimming cost V 2 bases and J 8 bases, with 15 bases left between them. CDR3 amino acids: CASSYLSQGLGYTF. The CDR3 coding sequence is TGTGCCAGCAGTTACCTTTCCCAGGGGCTGGGCTACACCTTC.

The count of this clone is one. The chain joins TRBV2 to TRBJ2-5; no definite D call. The CDR3 spans 14 residues. The V and J ends lost 3 bases and 5 bases respectively, with 13 bases between them. CDR1 is SNHLY, CDR2 FYNNEI, per germline. CDR3 coding DNA: TGTGCCAGCAGTGAGAATACAGCGCGGGAGACCCAGTACTTC. This gives the protein CASSENTARETQYF.

The chain employs TRBV6-1 and TRBJ1-5, with D unresolved. The CDR3 consists of 13 residues. Trimming took off 5 bases at V and 1 base at J, with 6 bases between the two ends. Germline V CDR1 and CDR2: MNHNS, SASEGT. CDR3 sequence: CASSSQSNQPQHF. CDR3 in DNA: TGTGCCAGCAGTTCGCAGAGCAATCAGCCCCAGCATTTT.

In this sample, this clone turned up once. V usage is TRBV9 and J usage is TRBJ2-2; D is perhaps TRBD1 (5 bases). Germline-derived CDR1 and CDR2 are SGDLS and YYNGEE. This CDR3 region has 15 residues. V shed 3 bases and J shed 4 bases, with 13 bases lying between them. The CDR3 is CASSDLSRGTGELFF. In DNA form, the CDR3 reads TGTGCCAGCAGCGACCTATCAAGGGGCACCGGGGAGCTGTTTTTT.

This chain links TRBV7-2 with TRBJ2-5; 8 bases are a match to TRBD2. The CDR3 contains 13 residues. Per germline, CDR1 SGHTA and CDR2 FQGNSA. V was pared by 5 bases and J by 3 bases, with 2 bases of the junction left unmatched. The CDR3 here is CASSTGGKETQYF. CDR3 nucleotide sequence: TGTGCCAGCAGCACGGGAGGGAAAGAGACCCAGTACTTC.

This clone was recorded only once. V is TRBV7-9 and J is TRBJ1-6; D is unresolved. Germline values: CDR1 SEHNR, CDR2 FQNEAQ (reference sequence). The V and J ends lost 1 base and 10 bases respectively, with 5 bases between them. The CDR3 runs to 12 residues. The CDR3 loop reads CASSLEHSPLHF. DNA of the CDR3: TGTGCCAGCAGCTTAGAACACTCACCCCTCCACTTT.

The chain uses TRBV7-2 and TRBJ2-2; D remains ambiguous. Trimming shortened V by 1 base and J by 5 bases, and 5 bases separated the two germline ends. CDR1 and CDR2 from the germline V gene are SGHTA and FQGNSA. The length of the CDR3 is 13 residues. CDR3 sequence (DNA): TGTGCCAGCAGCTTAGATTGGACCGGGGAGCTGTTTTTT. Amino acids: CASSLDWTGELFF.

The genes are TRBV5-1 and TRBJ2-1; TRBD2 matches 9 bases. Losses at the gene ends were 4 bases for V and 8 bases for J; bases not matched to a gene: 13. Germline values: CDR1 SGHRS, CDR2 YFSETQ. This CDR3 is built from 16 residues. Here the CDR3 reads CASSERPREGLDEQFF. Written as DNA, the CDR3 is TGCGCCAGCAGCGAACGACCGCGGGAGGGCCTCGATGAGCAGTTCTTC.

The J gene is TRBJ2-1, the V gene TRBV7-3; no clear D. The CDR3 runs to 12 residues. Trimming left V 6 bases short and J 9 bases short, with 12 bases between. From germline, CDR1 is SGHTA and CDR2 FQGTGA. CDR3 region: CASSVGRSEQFF. Written as DNA, the CDR3 is TGTGCCAGCAGTGTCGGCAGGTCTGAGCAGTTCTTC.

This chain connects TRBV30 to TRBJ1-2; D is undetermined. The V gene's germline CDR1 is GTSNPN and CDR2 SVGIG (reference sequence). This CDR3 contains 13 residues. Between the trimmed V and J ends, which lost 4 bases and 2 bases, there was a span of 11 bases. CDR3 bases: TGTGCCTGGACCACCGAGAGAAACTATGGCTACACCTTC. It yields the protein CAWTTERNYGYTF.